This T cell receptor beta chain was recorded in a study of identical twins. Study results and caveats: Clonotypes of the beta chain that were abundant in cord blood carried fewer insertions (memory repertoires showed none).

Regarding this clonotype: Its antigen is not known.

The CDR3 has 16 amino acids. Unmatched junction bases numbered 5, after V lost 0 bases and J lost 1 base. CDR1 DFQATT and CDR2 SNEGSKA come from the germline V gene (reference sequence). Template switching (which added a universal primer site) was used, and cDNA carried unique molecular identifiers. TCRdb reprocessed the 5' RACE reads via MiXCR and lists one record per CDR3 protein. The table has roughly 500,000 distinct CDR3 sequences, roughly a fifth seen once. This sample also appeared in a second study, on T cells expressing NK-cell markers. That study adds: All TCR beta repertoires analysed originated from sorted CD3+CD56+NKG2C+, CD3+CD56+NKG2C- and CD3+CD56-NKG2C+ T cells.

This receptor was identified in a woman aged 18-29 years in good health. The sample comprised CD4+ T cells sorted from blood. The chain employs TRBV20-1 and TRBJ2-1; 8 nucleotides line up with TRBD2. CDR3 residues: CSAREPGRASYNEQFF. In DNA form, the CDR3 reads TGCAGTGCTAGAGAGCCCGGGAGGGCGTCCTACAATGAGCAGTTCTTC.